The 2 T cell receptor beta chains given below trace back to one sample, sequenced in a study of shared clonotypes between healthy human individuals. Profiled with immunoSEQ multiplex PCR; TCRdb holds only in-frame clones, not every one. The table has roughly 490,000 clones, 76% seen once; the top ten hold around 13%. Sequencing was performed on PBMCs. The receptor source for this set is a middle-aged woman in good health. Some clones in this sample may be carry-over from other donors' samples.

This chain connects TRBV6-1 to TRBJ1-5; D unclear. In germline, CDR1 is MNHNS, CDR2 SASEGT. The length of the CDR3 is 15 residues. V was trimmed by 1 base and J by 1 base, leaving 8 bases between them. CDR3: CASSEVNLSNQPQHF. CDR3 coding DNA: TGTGCCAGCAGTGAAGTTAATTTGAGCAATCAGCCCCAGCATTTT.

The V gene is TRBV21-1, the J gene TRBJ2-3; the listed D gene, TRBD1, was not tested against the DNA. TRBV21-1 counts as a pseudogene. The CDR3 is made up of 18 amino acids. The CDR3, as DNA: TGTGCCAGCAGCAATCCCTGGGGGACAGCGTCCTGCACAGATACGCAGTATTTT. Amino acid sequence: CASSNPWGTASCTDTQYF.